A selection of T cell receptor beta chains follows, all from one sample in a study of T cell repertoires in cytomegalovirus infection. Which antigens these TCRs recognize remains unknown. TCRdb itself ran the reads through MiXCR, one entry per CDR3 protein. Of about 830,000 distinct CDR3 sequences in the sample, approximately 32% were seen once. The input for sequencing was cultured CD8+ T cells from PBMCs, taken from culture after CMV antigen stimulation. Receptors were obtained from a human donor in good health (CMV status not recorded). Some clones in this sample may be carry-over from other donors' samples. CDR3s include the opening cysteine and the closing phenylalanine or tryptophan. The order of the fields is J gene, D gene, clone size, V gene, CDR3 DNA, CDR3 protein. D genes are given only for firm matches. Not all rows give a size; the values are once, few, many and, for expanded clones, a class.

TRBJ2-2 - many TRBV6-4 TGTGCCAGCATCCGACCAAATGACCCGAGCACCGGGGAGCTGTTTTTT CASIRPNDPSTGELFF
TRBJ1-1 - few TRBV6-6 TGTGCCAGCAGTTACAACAGTTACACTGAAGCTTTCTTT CASSYNSYTEAFF
TRBJ2-1 - few TRBV14 TGTGCCAGCAGCCAAGAAAGGGTAGGCCCTCACAATGAGCAGTTCTTC CASSQERVGPHNEQFF
TRBJ2-1 TRBD2 - TRBV15 TGTGCCACCAGTAGTCTTAGCGGGGCTGAGCAGTTCTTC CATSSLSGAEQFF
TRBJ1-5 - - TRBV11-3 TGTGCCAGCAGCTCCTTAAGCGGGAGGCAGACCCAGCATTTT CASSSLSGRQTQHF
TRBJ2-1 - - TRBV12-3/TRBV12-4 TGTGCCAGCACCCCCCGGAGGGCGAGCTCCTACAATGAGCAGTTCTTC CASTPRRASSYNEQFF
TRBJ1-1 - - TRBV19 TGTGCCAGTAGTATAGACGAGGGGACGAACACTGAAGCTTTCTTT CASSIDEGTNTEAFF
TRBJ2-4 - many TRBV7-8 TGTGCCAGCAGCTTGGGGATAGCCAAAAACATTCAGTACTTC CASSLGIAKNIQYF
TRBJ1-2 TRBD1 few TRBV5-6 TGTGCCAGCAGCTTAGGGGACAGCATCTATGGCTACACCTTC CASSLGDSIYGYTF
TRBJ2-2 TRBD1 many TRBV10-3 TGTGCCATCAGCTTGGACAGGGCTTTTGGAGGGTACACCGGGGAGCTGTTTTTT CAISLDRAFGGYTGELFF
TRBJ2-7 TRBD1 once TRBV19 TGTGCCAGTAGTATAGATGGGGGACAGTACTACGAGCAGTACTTC CASSIDGGQYYEQYF
TRBJ1-2 - once TRBV9 TGTGCCAGCGATTCGGGGAGCGGCTACACCTTC CASDSGSGYTF
TRBJ2-1 TRBD2 - TRBV19 TGTGCCAGTCTTTTGCGGGGGGCCAGTCGAAATGAGCAGTTCTTC CASLLRGASRNEQFF
TRBJ2-1 TRBD1 few TRBV6-5 TGTGCCAGCTTCGACCGGGACAGGGAGTTCTTC CASFDRDREFF
TRBJ1-1 - - TRBV29-1 TGCAGCGTTGAAGATCAGGAATCGGTGGAAGCTTTCTTT CSVEDQESVEAFF
TRBJ2-3 TRBD2 - TRBV29-1 TGCAGCGTTGAGGGACTAGCGGGGGGGCGAAGCACAGATACGCAGTATTTT CSVEGLAGGRSTDTQYF
TRBJ2-2 - few TRBV7-7 TGTGCTAGCAGCCCGAGAGGTCAGGGTACCGGGGAGCTGTTTTTT CASSPRGQGTGELFF
TRBJ1-4 TRBD1 - TRBV7-9 TGTGCCAGCAGCCCCGGACAGGGGGCAAAAAGAACTAATGAAAAACTGTTTTTT CASSPGQGAKRTNEKLFF
TRBJ1-1 TRBD1 - TRBV14 TGTGCCAGCAGTCACAGGGGGCGAAGGGAAGCTTTCTTT CASSHRGRREAFF
TRBJ2-7 - few TRBV12-3/TRBV12-4 TGTGCCAGCAGTTTACCCGGGTTTAAGGACGAGCAGTACTTC CASSLPGFKDEQYF
TRBJ1-1 - - TRBV7-4 TGTGTCAGCAGCGGATCAACTGGGCCGAACACTGAAGCTTTCTTT CVSSGSTGPNTEAFF
TRBJ2-7 - few TRBV4-1 TGCGCCAGCAGCCAAGCTTATAGTCCGACCTACGAGCAGTACTTC CASSQAYSPTYEQYF
TRBJ2-3 - few TRBV12-3/TRBV12-4 TGTGCCAGCAGCCCCGGGACCCACTGGCAGTATTTT CASSPGTHWQYF
TRBJ2-7 - few TRBV6-6 TGTGCCAGCAGTTACATGGGAGAGCAGTACTTC CASSYMGEQYF
TRBJ1-6 - many TRBV7-8 TGTGCCAGCAGCTTAAGACCCTCGGATGCCTATAATTCACCCCTCCACTTT CASSLRPSDAYNSPLHF
TRBJ2-3 TRBD2 few TRBV6-2/TRBV6-3 TGTGCCAGCAGCTTGACTAGCGGGGGCTCCCAGGGCCCGGAAGATACGCAGTATTTT CASSLTSGGSQGPEDTQYF
TRBJ2-3 - - TRBV27 TGTGCCAGCACGGGGCCTTATCCCCCCGATACGCAGTATTTT CASTGPYPPDTQYF
TRBJ1-6 - few TRBV9 TGTGCCAGCAGCGTAAGAGGAGAAAGAAGCTCCTATAATTCACCCCTCCACTTT CASSVRGERSSYNSPLHF
TRBJ1-5 - - TRBV4-1 TGCGCCAGCAGCCAAGTAGCAGGGACAAGCAATCAGCCCCAGCATTTT CASSQVAGTSNQPQHF
TRBJ1-6 - - TRBV13 TGTGCCAGCAGCTTAGGTCCCGAACAGTCCCAGGTTGAACCCCTCCACTTT CASSLGPEQSQVEPLHF
TRBJ1-2 - many TRBV4-1 TGCGCCAGCAGCCAGTCCGACGGGCCATCAGGATACACCTTC CASSQSDGPSGYTF
TRBJ1-1 - many TRBV19 TGTGCCAGTAGTACAAAGGGTTATGGGAGATTGAACACTGAAGCTTTCTTT CASSTKGYGRLNTEAFF
TRBJ1-1 - many TRBV11-2 TGTGCCAGCAGCTTTAGCCCCTTGATCTTGAACACTGAAGCTTTCTTT CASSFSPLILNTEAFF
TRBJ2-7 TRBD2 many TRBV7-2 TGTGCCAGCAGCTTAGCCTTAGCGGGGTGGATCTACGAGCAGTACTTC CASSLALAGWIYEQYF
TRBJ1-1 - - TRBV7-9 TGTGCCAGCAGCCCAGGGACAACTCACCGCATGAACACTGAAGCTTTCTTT CASSPGTTHRMNTEAFF
TRBJ2-3 TRBD1 many TRBV7-9 TGTGCCAGCAGCTTACCGATCTGGGACAGGGATGATAATACGCAGTATTTT CASSLPIWDRDDNTQYF
TRBJ1-1 TRBD1 few TRBV10-1 TGCGCCAGCAGTGAGGGACAGGGGTCCACTGAAGCTTTCTTT CASSEGQGSTEAFF
TRBJ1-2 TRBD1 - TRBV10-3 TGTGCCACCGGGGGACAGGATGGCTACACCTTC CATGGQDGYTF
TRBJ2-2 TRBD2 - TRBV20-1 TGCAGTGCTAGAGATCGAAGCGGGGGGCTCACCGGGGAGCTGTTTTTT CSARDRSGGLTGELFF
TRBJ1-4 - - TRBV6-2/TRBV6-3 TGTGCCAGCACCGCGGGACACTCTAATGAAAAACTGTTTTTT CASTAGHSNEKLFF
TRBJ2-5 - - TRBV6-6 TGTGCCAGCAGTTACTCGATCCGCAGGAATCGGGTAGAGACCCAGTACTTC CASSYSIRRNRVETQYF